This TCR beta chain was recovered during a study of regulatory T cells in long-lasting Graves disease. The V end was cut by 4 bases, the J end by 6 bases, with 10 bases between. The CDR3 contains 12 residues. This clonotype was detected only a few times. Sequencing libraries for TCR beta were prepared with iRepertoire HTBI primers and Arm-PCR of CDR3 regions. Each CDR3 protein gets one entry after TCRdb re-called the multiplex PCR reads with MiXCR. The sample has 250,000 to 300,000 distinct CDR3 sequences, roughly 21% seen once. The time point: persistent/refractory GD, antithyroid drugs over 5 years with positive TRAb. TCR sequences were obtained from RNA taken from PBMCs.

This rearrangement joins TRBV12-3 or TRBV12-4 to TRBJ2-7; the D gene could be TRBD1 or TRBD2 (6 bases each). This sequence originates from a female donor with Graves disease. The sequences come from peripheral blood mononuclear cells (PBMCs), collected when the disease was refractory, from a patient treated with antithyroid drugs. The CDR3 region has the DNA TGTGCCAGCAGTTCCGGGGGCCTCGAGCAGTACTTC. Translation gives CASSSGGLEQYF.